The rows below give T cell receptor beta chains drawn from one sample of a study of blood T cells in healthy people across ages. TCRdb reprocessed the 5' RACE reads via MiXCR and lists one record per CDR3 protein. Of 450,000 to 700,000 distinct CDR3 sequences listed, about 26% are singletons. Material for sequencing was blood. The receptors were sampled from a woman in her sixties or seventies in good health. Both conserved end residues are part of each CDR3. D genes are given only for firm matches. Rows give clone size only sometimes, using once, few, many, or a class for an expanded clone.

cdr3_aa: CASSPHAGGTRVAFF
cdr3_nt: TGTGCCAGCAGCCCCCACGCGGGGGGTACTCGGGTGGCTTTCTTT
d_call: NA
j_call: TRBJ1-1
clone_size: NA
v_call: TRBV7-2

cdr3_aa: CASSPFYEQYF
cdr3_nt: TGTGCCAGCAGCCCTTTCTACGAGCAGTACTTC
d_call: NA
j_call: TRBJ2-7
clone_size: NA
v_call: TRBV2

cdr3_aa: CSAAGVADTQYF
cdr3_nt: TGCAGTGCTGCGGGGGTCGCAGATACGCAGTATTTT
d_call: TRBD2
j_call: TRBJ2-3
clone_size: NA
v_call: TRBV20-1

cdr3_aa: CASSLLAQGETQYF
cdr3_nt: TGCGCCAGCAGCTTACTAGCGCAGGGAGAGACCCAGTACTTC
d_call: TRBD2
j_call: TRBJ2-5
clone_size: NA
v_call: TRBV5-1

cdr3_aa: CSAHYSGANVLTF
cdr3_nt: TGCAGTGCTCACTACTCTGGGGCCAACGTCCTGACTTTC
d_call: NA
j_call: TRBJ2-6
clone_size: many
v_call: TRBV20-1

cdr3_aa: CASTLWGTQETQYF
cdr3_nt: TGTGCCAGCACCTTATGGGGGACGCAAGAGACCCAGTACTTC
d_call: NA
j_call: TRBJ2-5
clone_size: many
v_call: TRBV6-2/TRBV6-3

cdr3_aa: CASSQVGTETGGNTIYF
cdr3_nt: TGTGCCAGCAGCCAAGTCGGAACAGAGACTGGGGGAAACACCATATATTTT
d_call: NA
j_call: TRBJ1-3
clone_size: NA
v_call: TRBV4-2

cdr3_aa: CASSQDVPQGAKNIQYF
cdr3_nt: TGCGCCAGCAGCCAAGATGTGCCCCAGGGGGCCAAAAACATTCAGTACTTC
d_call: NA
j_call: TRBJ2-4
clone_size: few
v_call: TRBV4-3

cdr3_aa: CASSQGKREQYF
cdr3_nt: TGTGCCAGCAGCCAAGGAAAAAGGGAGCAGTACTTC
d_call: NA
j_call: TRBJ2-5
clone_size: NA
v_call: TRBV3-1

cdr3_aa: CASSDSFYGYTF
cdr3_nt: TGTGCCAGCAGCGACAGCTTCTATGGCTACACCTTC
d_call: NA
j_call: TRBJ1-2
clone_size: NA
v_call: TRBV28

cdr3_aa: CASSAHSLQETQYF
cdr3_nt: TGTGCCAGCAGCGCCCATAGCCTGCAAGAGACCCAGTACTTC
d_call: NA
j_call: TRBJ2-5
clone_size: many
v_call: TRBV9

cdr3_aa: CASSLASGRTRAFF
cdr3_nt: TGTGCCAGCAGCTTAGCTTCGGGACGCACCAGAGCTTTCTTT
d_call: NA
j_call: TRBJ1-1
clone_size: NA
v_call: TRBV7-2

cdr3_aa: CASSTPGGGKEPQYF
cdr3_nt: TGTGCCAGCAGCACTCCAGGCGGGGGAAAAGAGCCCCAGTACTTC
d_call: TRBD2
j_call: TRBJ2-5
clone_size: few
v_call: TRBV2

cdr3_aa: CASSSYRDQRAKNIQYF
cdr3_nt: TGTGCCAGCAGTTCTTATAGGGACCAAAGGGCCAAAAACATTCAGTACTTC
d_call: NA
j_call: TRBJ2-4
clone_size: few
v_call: TRBV6-6

cdr3_aa: CASSWAKSDRAYTGELFF
cdr3_nt: TGCGCCAGTAGCTGGGCTAAGTCGGACAGGGCCTACACCGGGGAGCTGTTTTTT
d_call: TRBD1
j_call: TRBJ2-2
clone_size: few
v_call: TRBV5-1

cdr3_aa: CASSLGASAQFF
cdr3_nt: TGTGCCAGCAGCTTGGGGGCTAGCGCGCAGTTCTTC
d_call: NA
j_call: TRBJ2-1
clone_size: few
v_call: TRBV11-3

cdr3_aa: CASSPGQAGGEQYF
cdr3_nt: TGTGCCAGCTCACCGGGACAGGCTGGGGGCGAGCAGTACTTC
d_call: TRBD1
j_call: TRBJ2-7
clone_size: once
v_call: TRBV18

cdr3_aa: CASSQRGRQETQYF
cdr3_nt: TGTGCCAGCAGCCAAAGGGGCAGACAAGAGACCCAGTACTTC
d_call: NA
j_call: TRBJ2-5
clone_size: few
v_call: TRBV3-1

cdr3_aa: CASSLVGGDSYEQYF
cdr3_nt: TGTGCCAGCAGCTTAGTGGGGGGCGACTCCTACGAGCAGTACTTC
d_call: NA
j_call: TRBJ2-7
clone_size: NA
v_call: TRBV7-2

cdr3_aa: CASSTRQDKAIDEQYF
cdr3_nt: TGTGCCAGCAGCACTAGACAGGATAAGGCCATCGACGAGCAGTACTTC
d_call: NA
j_call: TRBJ2-7
clone_size: NA
v_call: TRBV9

cdr3_aa: CSATNRGRNEQFF
cdr3_nt: TGCAGTGCTACGAACAGGGGTAGGAATGAGCAGTTCTTC
d_call: TRBD1
j_call: TRBJ2-1
clone_size: NA
v_call: TRBV20-1

cdr3_aa: CSVETGAGNTIYF
cdr3_nt: TGCAGCGTTGAGACAGGGGCTGGAAACACCATATATTTT
d_call: TRBD1
j_call: TRBJ1-3
clone_size: few
v_call: TRBV29-1

cdr3_aa: CASSAPDMIWERYF
cdr3_nt: TGTGCCAGCAGTGCCCCGGACATGATCTGGGAGCGGTACTTC
d_call: NA
j_call: TRBJ2-7
clone_size: NA
v_call: TRBV6-4

cdr3_aa: CSASRGSTGSQPQHF
cdr3_nt: TGCAGTGCTAGTAGGGGAAGCACGGGGAGTCAGCCCCAGCATTTT
d_call: NA
j_call: TRBJ1-5
clone_size: NA
v_call: TRBV20-1

cdr3_aa: CARSFVRDSLGTDYEQYF
cdr3_nt: TGTGCCAGAAGCTTCGTACGGGACTCTCTTGGGACAGATTACGAGCAGTACTTC
d_call: NA
j_call: TRBJ2-7
clone_size: NA
v_call: TRBV5-3

cdr3_aa: CASSLDGSGGPYKFF
cdr3_nt: TGCGCCAGCAGCTTGGATGGTAGCGGGGGCCCGTATAAGTTCTTC
d_call: TRBD2
j_call: TRBJ2-1
clone_size: NA
v_call: TRBV5-1

cdr3_aa: CSVESPGRWNNSPLHF
cdr3_nt: TGCAGCGTTGAATCCCCAGGAAGGTGGAATAATTCACCCCTCCACTTT
d_call: NA
j_call: TRBJ1-6
clone_size: few
v_call: TRBV29-1

cdr3_aa: CASSLGGRRVGEQYF
cdr3_nt: TGTGCCAGCAGCTTAGGGGGACGGCGGGTAGGCGAGCAGTACTTC
d_call: NA
j_call: TRBJ2-7
clone_size: NA
v_call: TRBV7-2

cdr3_aa: CASRTLIGSNQPQHF
cdr3_nt: TGTGCCAGCAGGACACTTATAGGTAGCAATCAGCCCCAGCATTTT
d_call: NA
j_call: TRBJ1-5
clone_size: NA
v_call: TRBV6-2/TRBV6-3

cdr3_aa: CASSPPYLAGGYNEQFF
cdr3_nt: TGTGCCAGCTCACCACCATATCTAGCGGGAGGATACAATGAGCAGTTCTTC
d_call: TRBD2
j_call: TRBJ2-1
clone_size: NA
v_call: TRBV18

cdr3_aa: CASSRGLAAEKLFF
cdr3_nt: TGCGCCAGCAGCCGGGGACTGGCCGCTGAAAAACTGTTTTTT
d_call: NA
j_call: TRBJ1-4
clone_size: NA
v_call: TRBV5-1

cdr3_aa: CASRRAGNEKLFF
cdr3_nt: TGTGCCAGCAGGAGGGCGGGGAATGAAAAACTGTTTTTT
d_call: NA
j_call: TRBJ1-4
clone_size: few
v_call: TRBV7-8

cdr3_aa: CASSQGMGDLGETQYF
cdr3_nt: TGTGCCAGCAGCCAAGGAATGGGAGACTTAGGGGAGACCCAGTACTTC
d_call: NA
j_call: TRBJ2-5
clone_size: NA
v_call: TRBV4-2

cdr3_aa: CASSLVAGLDEQFF
cdr3_nt: TGCGCCAGCAGCTTGGTAGCGGGCCTTGATGAGCAGTTCTTC
d_call: TRBD2
j_call: TRBJ2-1
clone_size: NA
v_call: TRBV5-1

cdr3_aa: CASSSWTRHTGELFF
cdr3_nt: TGTGCCAGCAGCTCCTGGACTAGGCACACCGGGGAGCTGTTTTTT
d_call: TRBD2
j_call: TRBJ2-2
clone_size: few
v_call: TRBV7-2

cdr3_aa: CASSSSRGPEGYTF
cdr3_nt: NA
d_call: NA
j_call: TRBJ1-2
clone_size: few
v_call: TRBV6-6

cdr3_aa: CASSQVELLGKKLFF
cdr3_nt: TGCGCCAGCAGCCAAGTCGAGCTCCTGGGGAAAAAACTGTTTTTT
d_call: NA
j_call: TRBJ1-4
clone_size: few
v_call: TRBV4-1

cdr3_aa: CASRASGGTETQYF
cdr3_nt: TGTGCCAGCAGAGCTAGCGGGGGGACAGAGACCCAGTACTTC
d_call: TRBD2
j_call: TRBJ2-5
clone_size: NA
v_call: TRBV6-2/TRBV6-3

cdr3_aa: CASSDPRTETTNYGYTF
cdr3_nt: TGTGCCAGCAGTGACCCCAGGACAGAGACCACTAACTATGGCTACACCTTC
d_call: NA
j_call: TRBJ1-2
clone_size: NA
v_call: TRBV25-1

cdr3_aa: CASSHGRETQYF
cdr3_nt: TGCGCCAGCAGCCATGGAAGGGAGACCCAGTACTTC
d_call: NA
j_call: TRBJ2-5
clone_size: many
v_call: TRBV3-1

cdr3_aa: CASTLPGQGSNSPLHF
cdr3_nt: TGTGCCAGCACTCTTCCGGGACAGGGGTCTAATTCACCCCTCCACTTT
d_call: TRBD1
j_call: TRBJ1-6
clone_size: NA
v_call: TRBV6-6

cdr3_aa: CSVDPGRGNTIYF
cdr3_nt: TGCAGCGTTGACCCGGGCCGTGGAAACACCATATATTTT
d_call: NA
j_call: TRBJ1-3
clone_size: few
v_call: TRBV29-1

cdr3_aa: CASSFPAGLIYSGNTIYF
cdr3_nt: TGCGCCAGCAGCTTTCCGGCAGGGCTGATATACTCCGGAAACACCATATATTTT
d_call: NA
j_call: TRBJ1-3
clone_size: few
v_call: TRBV5-1